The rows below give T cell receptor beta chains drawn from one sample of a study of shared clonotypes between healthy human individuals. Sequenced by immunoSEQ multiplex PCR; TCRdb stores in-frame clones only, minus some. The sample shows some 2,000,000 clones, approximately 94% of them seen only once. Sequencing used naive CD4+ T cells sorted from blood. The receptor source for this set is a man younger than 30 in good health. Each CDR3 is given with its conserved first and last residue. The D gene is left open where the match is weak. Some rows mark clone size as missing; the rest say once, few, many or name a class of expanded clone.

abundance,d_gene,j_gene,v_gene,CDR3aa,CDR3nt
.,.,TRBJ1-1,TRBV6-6,CASSFPQGTNTEAFF,TGTGCCAGCAGTTTCCCACAGGGCACGAACACTGAAGCTTTCTTT
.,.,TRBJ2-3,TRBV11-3,CASSSQGTDTQYF,TGTGCCAGCAGCTCGCAAGGCACAGATACGCAGTATTTT
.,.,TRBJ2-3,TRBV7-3,CASSSGISTDTQYF,TGTGCCAGCAGCTCGGGGATTAGCACAGATACGCAGTATTTT
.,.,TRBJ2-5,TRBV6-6,CASSYMGVSHF,TGTGCCAGCAGTTACATGGGGGTTTCACACTTC
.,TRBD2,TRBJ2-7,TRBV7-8,CASSLPYSGSRDEQYF,TGTGCCAGCAGCTTACCCTATAGCGGGAGTCGCGACGAGCAGTACTTC
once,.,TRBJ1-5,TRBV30,CAWSERGYSNQPQHF,TGTGCCTGGAGTGAGCGGGGCTATAGCAATCAGCCCCAGCATTTT
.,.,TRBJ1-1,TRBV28,CASSRGADTEAFF,TGTGCCAGCAGCCGAGGGGCCGACACTGAAGCTTTCTTT
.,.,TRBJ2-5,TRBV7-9,CASSLLYQETQYF,TGTGCCAGCAGCTTACTCTACCAAGAGACCCAGTACTTC
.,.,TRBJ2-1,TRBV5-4,CASSPKQVGYNEQFF,TGTGCCAGCAGCCCTAAACAGGTCGGCTACAATGAGCAGTTCTTC
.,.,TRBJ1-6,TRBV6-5,CASSYSIGLSPLHF,TGTGCCAGCAGTTACAGTATAGGGCTTTCACCCCTCCACTTT
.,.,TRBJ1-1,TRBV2,CASSPERIVVNTEAFF,TGTGCCAGCTCTCCTGAAAGAATCGTGGTGAACACTGAAGCTTTCTTT
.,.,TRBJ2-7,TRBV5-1,CASSLGTGGAYEQYF,TGCGCCAGCAGCTTGGGTACGGGCGGAGCCTACGAGCAGTACTTC
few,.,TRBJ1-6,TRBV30,CAWNPEGSSPLHF,TGTGCCTGGAATCCGGAAGGGAGTTCACCCCTCCACTTT
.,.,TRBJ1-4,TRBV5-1,CASSLSGQPNEKLFF,TGCGCCAGCAGCTTGTCCGGCCAGCCTAATGAAAAACTGTTTTTT
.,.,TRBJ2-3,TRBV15,CATSRGGGLETGSDF,TGTGCCACCAGCAGGGGGGGTGGACTCGAGACAGGGTCGGATTTT
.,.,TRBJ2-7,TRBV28,CASSLRGLSYEQYF,TGTGCCAGCAGTTTAAGGGGACTGTCCTACGAGCAGTACTTC
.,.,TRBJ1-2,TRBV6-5,CASRTSLNYGYTF,TGTGCCAGCCGTACATCCCTTAACTATGGCTACACCTTC
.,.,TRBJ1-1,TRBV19,CASRSEAFF,TGTGCCAGTAGGTCTGAAGCTTTCTTT
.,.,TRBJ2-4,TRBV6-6,CASRTDRVLENIQYF,TGTGCCAGCAGGACGGACCGGGTCTTGGAAAACATTCAGTACTTC
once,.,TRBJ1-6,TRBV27,CASSLGGLNSPLHF,TGTGCCAGCAGTTTAGGTGGCCTTAATTCACCCCTCCACTTT
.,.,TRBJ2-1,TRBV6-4,CASSDSYKSSYNEQFF,TGTGCCAGCAGTGACTCGTACAAAAGCTCCTACAATGAGCAGTTCTTC
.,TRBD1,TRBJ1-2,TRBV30,CAWRSGTGLPNYGYTF,TGTGCCTGGAGAAGTGGGACAGGGCTACCTAACTATGGCTACACCTTC
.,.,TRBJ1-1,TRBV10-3,CAISSGNTEAFF,TGTGCCATCAGCAGTGGGAACACTGAAGCTTTCTTT
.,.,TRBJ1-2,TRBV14,CASSQDGRDFGYGYTF,TGTGCCAGCAGCCAAGATGGTAGGGACTTTGGGTATGGCTACACCTTC
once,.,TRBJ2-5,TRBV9,CASSEKAQGHLETQYF,TGTGCCAGCAGCGAAAAGGCTCAGGGACATCTAGAGACCCAGTACTTC